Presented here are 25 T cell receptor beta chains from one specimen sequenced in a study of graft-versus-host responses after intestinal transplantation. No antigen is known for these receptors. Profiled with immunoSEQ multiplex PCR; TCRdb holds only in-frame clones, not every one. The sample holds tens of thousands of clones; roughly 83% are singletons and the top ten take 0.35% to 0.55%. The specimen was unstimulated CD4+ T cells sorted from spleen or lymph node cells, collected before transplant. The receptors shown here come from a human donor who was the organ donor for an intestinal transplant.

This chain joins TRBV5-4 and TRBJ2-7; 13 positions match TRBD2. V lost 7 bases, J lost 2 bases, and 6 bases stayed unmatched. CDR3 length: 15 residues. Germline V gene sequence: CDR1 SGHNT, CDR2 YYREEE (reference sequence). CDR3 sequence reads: CASPLTSGRAYEQYF. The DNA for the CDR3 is TGTGCCAGCCCCCTAACTAGCGGGAGGGCCTACGAGCAGTACTTC.

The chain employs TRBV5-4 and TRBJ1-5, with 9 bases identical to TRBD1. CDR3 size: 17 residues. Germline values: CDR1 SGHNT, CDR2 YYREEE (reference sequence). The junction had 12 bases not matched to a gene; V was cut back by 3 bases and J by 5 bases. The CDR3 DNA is TGTGCCAGCAGCTCGAACGGAGGACAGGGGAGGGATCAGCCCCAGCATTTT. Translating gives CASSSNGGQGRDQPQHF.

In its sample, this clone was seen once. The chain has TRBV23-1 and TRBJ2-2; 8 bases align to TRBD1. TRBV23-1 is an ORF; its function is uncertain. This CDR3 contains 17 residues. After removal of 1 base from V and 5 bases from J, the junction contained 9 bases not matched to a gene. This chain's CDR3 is CASSQFVQGARTGELFF. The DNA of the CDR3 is TGCGCCAGCAGTCAATTTGTCCAGGGGGCTCGAACCGGGGAGCTGTTTTTT.

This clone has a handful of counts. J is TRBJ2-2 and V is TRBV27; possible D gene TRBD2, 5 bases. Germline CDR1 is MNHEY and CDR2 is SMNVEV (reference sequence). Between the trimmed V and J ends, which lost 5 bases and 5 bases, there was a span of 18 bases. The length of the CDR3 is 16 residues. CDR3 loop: CASSPEVGRTTGELFF. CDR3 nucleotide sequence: TGTGCCAGCAGTCCGGAAGTGGGAAGGACTACCGGGGAGCTGTTTTTT.

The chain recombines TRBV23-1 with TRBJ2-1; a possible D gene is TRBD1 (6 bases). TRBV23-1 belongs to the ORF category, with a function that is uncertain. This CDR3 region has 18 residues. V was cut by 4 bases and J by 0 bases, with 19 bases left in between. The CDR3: CASSLNDDRWSSYNEQFF. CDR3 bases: TGCGCCAGCAGTCTTAACGACGACAGGTGGAGCTCCTACAATGAGCAGTTCTTC.

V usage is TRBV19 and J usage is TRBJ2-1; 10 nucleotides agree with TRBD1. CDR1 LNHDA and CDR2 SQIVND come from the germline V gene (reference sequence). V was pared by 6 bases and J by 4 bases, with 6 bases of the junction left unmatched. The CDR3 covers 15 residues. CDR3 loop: CASRIDRGPYNEQFF. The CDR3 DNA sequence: TGTGCCAGTAGGATCGACAGGGGGCCTTACAATGAGCAGTTCTTC.

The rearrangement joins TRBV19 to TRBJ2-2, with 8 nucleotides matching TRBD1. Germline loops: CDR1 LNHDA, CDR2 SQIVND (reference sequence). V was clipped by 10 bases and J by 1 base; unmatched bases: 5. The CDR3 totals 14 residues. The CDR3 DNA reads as TGTGCCACCCGGACAGGGTTGAACACCGGGGAGCTGTTTTTT. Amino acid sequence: CATRTGLNTGELFF. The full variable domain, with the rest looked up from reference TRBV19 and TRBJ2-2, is DGGITQSPKYLFRKEGQNVTLSCEQNLNHDAMYWYRQDPGQGLRLIYYSQIVNDFQKGDIAEGYSVSREKKESFPLTVTSAQKNPTAFYLCATRTGLNTGELFFGEGSRLTVL.

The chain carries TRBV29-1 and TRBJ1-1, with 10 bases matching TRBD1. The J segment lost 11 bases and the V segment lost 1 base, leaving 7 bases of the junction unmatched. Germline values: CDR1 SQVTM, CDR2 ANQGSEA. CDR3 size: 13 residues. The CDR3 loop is CSVEVGQGMRAFF. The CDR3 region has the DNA TGCAGCGTTGAAGTGGGACAGGGGATGAGGGCTTTCTTT.

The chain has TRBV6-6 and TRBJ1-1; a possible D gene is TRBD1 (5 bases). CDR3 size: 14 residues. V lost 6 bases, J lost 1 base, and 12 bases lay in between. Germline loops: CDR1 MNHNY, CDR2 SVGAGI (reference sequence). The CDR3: CASRSDTWNTEAFF. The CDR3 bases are TGTGCCAGCAGGTCGGACACCTGGAACACTGAAGCTTTCTTT.

CDR3 in DNA: TGTGCCAGCAGTTACTCTCACGGGGGCGAAGCTTTCTTT. Protein sequence: CASSYSHGGEAFF. The genes are TRBV6-6 and TRBJ1-1, with D maybe TRBD1 (6 bases). With 0 bases removed from V and 8 bases from J, the gap between germline ends came to 10 bases. The germline V gene has CDR1 MNHNY and CDR2 SVGAGI (reference sequence). The CDR3 loop spans 13 amino acids.

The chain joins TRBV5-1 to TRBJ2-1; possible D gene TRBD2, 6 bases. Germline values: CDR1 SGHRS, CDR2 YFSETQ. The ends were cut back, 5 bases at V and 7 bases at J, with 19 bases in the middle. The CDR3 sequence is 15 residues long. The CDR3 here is CASSSLDGGRNEQFF. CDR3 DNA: TGCGCCAGCAGTTCCCTCGACGGGGGTAGGAATGAGCAGTTCTTC.

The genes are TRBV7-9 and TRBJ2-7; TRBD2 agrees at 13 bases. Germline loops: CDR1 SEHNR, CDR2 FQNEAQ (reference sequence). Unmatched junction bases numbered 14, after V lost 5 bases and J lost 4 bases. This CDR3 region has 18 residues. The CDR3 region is CASSPIPGTSGNVYEQYF. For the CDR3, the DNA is TGTGCCAGCAGCCCAATACCAGGGACTAGCGGGAACGTATACGAGCAGTACTTC.

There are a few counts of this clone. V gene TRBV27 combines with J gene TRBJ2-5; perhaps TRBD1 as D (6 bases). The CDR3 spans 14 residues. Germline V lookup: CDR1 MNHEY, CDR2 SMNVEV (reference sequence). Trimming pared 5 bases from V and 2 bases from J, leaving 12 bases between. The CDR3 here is CASSPGHSQETQYF. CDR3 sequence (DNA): TGTGCCAGCAGTCCGGGACATTCTCAAGAGACCCAGTACTTC.

The CDR3 protein is CASSFVSSEQYF. CDR3 coding DNA: TGTGCCAGCAGCTTCGTTAGTTCCGAGCAGTACTTC. V gene TRBV7-2 combines with J gene TRBJ2-7, with no clear D. Deletions cut 3 bases from V and 6 bases from J, with 9 bases between. The CDR3 runs to 12 residues. Germline CDR1 SGHTA, CDR2 FQGNSA.

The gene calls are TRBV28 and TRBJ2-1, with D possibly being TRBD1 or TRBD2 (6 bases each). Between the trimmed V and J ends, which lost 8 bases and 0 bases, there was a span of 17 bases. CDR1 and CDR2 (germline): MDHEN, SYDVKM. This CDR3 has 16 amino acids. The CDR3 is CASPPRGASSYNEQFF. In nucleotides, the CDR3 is TGTGCCAGCCCTCCTAGGGGGGCCAGCTCCTACAATGAGCAGTTCTTC.

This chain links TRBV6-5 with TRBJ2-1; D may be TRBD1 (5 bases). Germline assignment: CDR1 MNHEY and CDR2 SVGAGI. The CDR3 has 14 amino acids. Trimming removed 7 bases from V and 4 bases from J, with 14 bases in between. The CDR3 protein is CASNRQHTYNEQFF. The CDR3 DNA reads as TGTGCCAGCAACAGGCAGCATACATACAATGAGCAGTTCTTC.

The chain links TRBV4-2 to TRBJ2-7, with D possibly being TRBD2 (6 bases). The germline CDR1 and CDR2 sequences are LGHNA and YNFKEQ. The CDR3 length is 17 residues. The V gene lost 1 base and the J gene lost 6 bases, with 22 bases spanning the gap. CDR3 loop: CASSQGRSRAIAAEQYF. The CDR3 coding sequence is TGTGCCAGCAGCCAAGGAAGGTCCCGGGCGATAGCGGCCGAGCAGTACTTC.

The CDR3 sequence is CASSSRPLLAGGPSYEQYF. CDR3 coding DNA: TGTGCCAGCAGTTCCCGCCCACTACTAGCGGGGGGCCCCTCCTACGAGCAGTACTTC. The chain links TRBV28 to TRBJ2-7; TRBD2 matches at 12 bases. Germline CDR1 MDHEN, CDR2 SYDVKM. This CDR3 contains 19 residues. Trimming removed 4 bases from V and 0 bases from J; junction bases left unmatched: 13.

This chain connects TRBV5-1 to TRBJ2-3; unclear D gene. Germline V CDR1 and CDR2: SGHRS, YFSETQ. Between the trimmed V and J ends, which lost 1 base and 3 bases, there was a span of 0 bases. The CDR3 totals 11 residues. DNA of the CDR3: TGCGCCAGCAGCTTGACAGATACGCAGTATTTT. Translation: CASSLTDTQYF.

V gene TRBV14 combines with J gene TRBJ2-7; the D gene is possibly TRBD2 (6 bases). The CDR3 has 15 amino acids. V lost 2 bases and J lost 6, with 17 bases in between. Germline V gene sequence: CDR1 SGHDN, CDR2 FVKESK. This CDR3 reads CASSQRRPDGSEQYF. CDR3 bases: TGTGCCAGCAGCCAACGTCGCCCTGACGGGAGCGAGCAGTACTTC.

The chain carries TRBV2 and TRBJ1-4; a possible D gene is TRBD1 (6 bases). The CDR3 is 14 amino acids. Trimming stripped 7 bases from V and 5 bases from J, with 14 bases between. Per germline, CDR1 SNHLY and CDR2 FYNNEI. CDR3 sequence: CASKVLQGNEKLFF. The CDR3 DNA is TGTGCCAGCAAGGTATTACAGGGAAATGAAAAACTGTTTTTT.

As DNA, the CDR3 is TGTGCCAGCAGCTTGACTAGCGGGGACACCGGGGAGCTGTTTTTT. Amino acids: CASSLTSGDTGELFF. J is TRBJ2-2 and V is TRBV7-2, with TRBD2 matching over 11 bases. The V gene end was trimmed by 3 bases and the J gene end by 3 bases; junction bases not matched to a gene: 0. The CDR3 totals 15 residues. Germline V gene data show CDR1 as SGHTA and CDR2 as FQGNSA.

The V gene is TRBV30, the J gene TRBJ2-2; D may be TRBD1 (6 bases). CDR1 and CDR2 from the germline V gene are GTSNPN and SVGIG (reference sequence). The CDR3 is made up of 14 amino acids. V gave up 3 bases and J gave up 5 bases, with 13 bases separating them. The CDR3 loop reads CAWREQGITGELFF. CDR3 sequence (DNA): TGTGCCTGGAGAGAACAGGGAATAACCGGGGAGCTGTTTTTT.

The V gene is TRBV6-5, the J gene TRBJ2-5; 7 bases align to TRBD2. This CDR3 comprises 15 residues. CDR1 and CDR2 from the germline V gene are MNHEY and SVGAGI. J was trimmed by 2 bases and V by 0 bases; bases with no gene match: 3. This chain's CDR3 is CASSYSAGIQETQYF. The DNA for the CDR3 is TGTGCCAGCAGTTACTCAGCGGGGATACAAGAGACCCAGTACTTC.

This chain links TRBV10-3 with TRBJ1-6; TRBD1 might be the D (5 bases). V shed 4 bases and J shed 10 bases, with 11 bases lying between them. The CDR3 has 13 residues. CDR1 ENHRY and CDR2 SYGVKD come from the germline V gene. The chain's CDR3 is CAISGGTESPLHF. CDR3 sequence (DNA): TGTGCCATCAGTGGGGGGACGGAGTCACCCCTCCACTTT.